The 22 T cell receptor beta chains below all came from one sample that was sequenced in a study of T-cell reconstitution after alpha-beta-depleted transplantation in children. TCRbeta library preparation incorporated unique molecular identifiers. One entry per CDR3 protein results from TCRdb running MiXCR on the PCR reads. The sample consists of over 150,000 distinct CDR3 sequences, roughly 6.5% of them appearing once. Specimen: PBMCs, collected before TCRalphabeta/CD19-depleted stem cell transplant. The receptor set was obtained from a girl in the first two years of life with combined immunodeficiency, due to receive a stem cell transplant.

This clonotype was detected many times. This chain connects TRBV7-9 to TRBJ2-1, with TRBD2 matching over 9 bases. Per the germline V gene, CDR1 is SEHNR and CDR2 is FQNEAQ (reference sequence). V dropped 2 bases and J dropped 7; count of bases not matched to a gene: 3. This CDR3 has 14 residues. In nucleotides, the CDR3 is TGTGCCAGCAGCTTAAGACTAGCGGCTAATGAGCAGTTCTTC. Translating gives CASSLRLAANEQFF.

This clonotype was picked up many times. This chain uses TRBV7-9 with TRBJ2-7, with TRBD1 identical over 9 bases. This CDR3 is 15 amino acids long. Per the germline V gene, CDR1 is SEHNR and CDR2 is FQNEAQ (reference sequence). V shed 5 bases, J shed 3 bases, and the junction held 8 bases outside the gene matches. For the CDR3, the DNA is TGTGCCAGCAGCCCTGGACAGGGGCGGTACTACGAGCAGTACTTC. Its protein product is CASSPGQGRYYEQYF.

This clonotype has ten or more counts. The CDR3 here is CAWSGDLGRYNEQFF. The CDR3 DNA sequence: TGTGCCTGGAGTGGGGATTTGGGCCGATACAATGAGCAGTTCTTC. This chain uses TRBV30 with TRBJ2-1, with D uncertain. The CDR3 sequence is 15 residues long. V lost 1 base, J lost 4 bases, and 14 bases lay in between. Per the germline V gene, CDR1 is GTSNPN and CDR2 is SVGIG (reference sequence).

This clonotype was detected ten times or more. The genes are TRBV20-1 and TRBJ2-7, with TRBD2 as a possible D gene (6 bases). Trimming removed 6 bases from V and 1 base from J, with 13 bases in between. CDR1 is DFQATT, CDR2 SNEGSKA, per germline (reference sequence). The CDR3 has 13 residues. The CDR3 DNA reads as TGCAGTGCCGTGGGAGGTCAATCCTACGAGCAGTACTTC. Encoded protein: CSAVGGQSYEQYF.

CDR3 in DNA: TGTGCCAGCAGTGGCGAGCCGACCGGCTACACCTTC. Its protein is CASSGEPTGYTF. V gene TRBV7-9 combines with J gene TRBJ1-2; D is ambiguous. The germline V gene has CDR1 SEHNR and CDR2 FQNEAQ (reference sequence). Trimming took 6 bases from V and 8 from J, leaving 13 bases between them. This CDR3 is built from 12 residues.

This clonotype was detected ten times or more. The V and J genes are TRBV28 and TRBJ2-7, with D tentatively TRBD1 (6 bases). The CDR3 covers 14 residues. Trimming took 4 bases from V and 2 from J, leaving 12 bases between them. Germline V gene lookup returns CDR1 MDHEN and CDR2 SYDVKM. The CDR3 sequence: CASSSPGAPYEQYF. In DNA form, the CDR3 reads TGTGCCAGCAGTTCCCCAGGGGCCCCCTACGAGCAGTACTTC.

This clonotype showed up many times. The chain couples TRBV6-5 to TRBJ2-1; 12 bases are a match to TRBD2. The CDR3 is 16 amino acids. V dropped 4 bases and J dropped 4; count of bases not matched to a gene: 5. Looked up from germline, CDR1 is MNHEY and CDR2 is SVGAGI. The CDR3 region is CASSSLGTSGYNEQFF. DNA for the CDR3: TGTGCCAGCAGTTCCCTCGGGACTAGCGGGTACAATGAGCAGTTCTTC.

J is TRBJ2-2 and V is TRBV30; 8 bases fit TRBD1. V gave up 8 bases and J gave up 0 bases; unmatched junction bases: 17. The CDR3 loop spans 18 amino acids. In germline, CDR1 is GTSNPN, CDR2 SVGIG (reference sequence). Here the CDR3 reads CAAYNLRDRFANTGELFF. The CDR3 coding sequence is TGTGCCGCCTACAATCTACGGGACAGGTTCGCGAACACCGGGGAGCTGTTTTTT.

This clonotype turned up a few times. The J gene is TRBJ2-5, the V gene TRBV7-2; TRBD2 is a possible D gene (6 bases). This CDR3 has 15 amino acids. Germline loops: CDR1 SGHTA, CDR2 FQGNSA. V was cut by 5 bases and J by 1 base, with 14 bases left in between. CDR3 bases: TGTGCCAGCAGCCCCGCCTCGGGACTCCAAGAGACCCAGTACTTC. Translated, it gives CASSPASGLQETQYF.

This clonotype was picked up a small number of times. The V and J genes are TRBV19 and TRBJ1-2; the D gene is possibly TRBD1 (6 bases). V was cut by 6 bases and J by 4 bases, with 12 bases left in between. The CDR3 is 13 residues long. CDR1 is LNHDA, CDR2 SQIVND, per germline (reference sequence). CDR3 nucleotide sequence: TGTGCCAGTAGATGGGCGGACAGCTATGGCTACACCTTC. This gives the protein CASRWADSYGYTF.

The V call is TRBV5-1, the J call TRBJ2-3; 11 bases fit TRBD2. The ends lost 2 bases at V and 3 bases at J; junction bases unmatched: 8. The CDR3 runs to 17 residues. Germline V gene lookup returns CDR1 SGHRS and CDR2 YFSETQ. The CDR3 sequence is CASSLPISGGATDTQYF. CDR3 nucleotides: TGCGCCAGCAGCTTACCCATTAGCGGGGGGGCAACAGATACGCAGTATTTT.

The table lists this clonotype with many counts. V usage is TRBV6-5 and J usage is TRBJ2-2; the D is unclear. Germline CDR1 and CDR2: MNHEY and SVGAGI. There are 14 residues in the CDR3. V was cut by 2 bases and J by 1 base, with 5 bases left in between. The CDR3 reads CASSYRRNTGELFF. CDR3 DNA: TGTGCCAGCAGTTACAGACGGAACACCGGGGAGCTGTTTTTT.

This clonotype showed up many times. The V call is TRBV6-2 or TRBV6-3, the J call TRBJ2-6; tentatively, D is TRBD1 (5 bases). The CDR3 totals 18 residues. V lost 0 bases and J 0 bases, leaving 12 bases between the germline ends. CDR1 is MNHEY and CDR2 is SVGEGT in the germline V gene. Written as DNA, the CDR3 is TGTGCCAGCAGTTACTCGGGGCAGTTCATCTCTGGGGCCAACGTCCTGACTTTC. Translated: CASSYSGQFISGANVLTF.

This clonotype occurred many times. This chain connects TRBV4-3 to TRBJ2-1; D is perhaps TRBD1 or TRBD2 (7 bases each). This CDR3 has 16 amino acids. Germline assignment: CDR1 LGHNA and CDR2 YSLEER. V was cut by 3 bases and J by 2 bases, with 14 bases left in between. CDR3 sequence (DNA): TGCGCCAGCAGCCATGAGGGGGCGGGGGCCTACAATGAGCAGTTCTTC. Amino acids: CASSHEGAGAYNEQFF.

This clonotype occurred many times. The chain joins TRBV4-3 to TRBJ2-5, with a weak D call TRBD2 (6 bases). V dropped 0 bases and J dropped 2 bases, with 13 bases sitting between them. Germline lookup yields CDR1 LGHNA and CDR2 YSLEER. This CDR3 comprises 16 residues. The DNA of the CDR3 is TGCGCCAGCAGCCAAGATGGCCTAGCGTTTCAAGAGACCCAGTACTTC. This sequence encodes CASSQDGLAFQETQYF.

There are many counts of this clonotype. The chain is built from TRBV20-1 and TRBJ2-3; 7 bases align to TRBD2. Germline V gives CDR1 DFQATT, CDR2 SNEGSKA (reference sequence). V lost 1 base to trimming and J lost 7 bases; unmatched junction nucleotides: 14. The CDR3 runs 16 residues. CDR3 sequence reads: CSARGPAGSLGHTQYF. Written as DNA, the CDR3 is TGCAGTGCTAGAGGGCCAGCGGGGAGTCTGGGCCATACGCAGTATTTT.

This clonotype has at least ten counts. The chain combines TRBV14 with TRBJ1-1; 9 bases are shared with TRBD1. The CDR3 sequence is 19 residues long. Germline values: CDR1 SGHDN, CDR2 FVKESK. J lost 2 bases, V lost 5 bases, and 18 bases had no gene match. In DNA form, the CDR3 reads TGTGCCAGCAGCGGCCGGGACAGGGCATTCTATCGGACTAACACTGAAGCTTTCTTT. This gives the protein CASSGRDRAFYRTNTEAFF.

This clonotype was seen at least ten times. CDR3 sequence: CASSYRVDSQETQYF. CDR3 DNA: TGTGCCAGCAGTTACCGGGTGGACAGCCAAGAGACCCAGTACTTC. The chain combines TRBV6-5 with TRBJ2-5; TRBD1 is a possible D gene (6 bases). The CDR3 totals 15 residues. Trimming removed 2 bases from V and 1 base from J, with 11 bases in between. The germline CDR1 and CDR2 sequences are MNHEY and SVGAGI.

Many counts were recorded for this clonotype. This chain joins TRBV25-1 and TRBJ2-3; possible D gene TRBD2, 6 bases. With 0 bases removed from V and 1 base from J, the gap between germline ends came to 11 bases. Per the germline V gene, CDR1 is MGHDK and CDR2 is SYGVNS. The CDR3 loop spans 16 amino acids. DNA of the CDR3: TGTGCCAGCAGTGAATATTTCTTAGCGGGCACAGATACGCAGTATTTT. Translated, it gives CASSEYFLAGTDTQYF.

In its sample, this clonotype was seen many times. The gene calls are TRBV20-1 and TRBJ2-1, with D possibly being TRBD2 (6 bases). This CDR3 comprises 15 residues. Germline CDR1 is DFQATT and CDR2 is SNEGSKA (reference sequence). Trimming removed 1 base at V and 1 base at J, with 11 bases between. The CDR3 DNA reads TGCAGTGCTAGAGTTTTGGGAGGTTCCTACAATGAGCAGTTCTTC. Protein sequence: CSARVLGGSYNEQFF.

The table lists this clonotype with many counts. This chain connects TRBV20-1 to TRBJ1-6, with D hard to call. The germline gives CDR1 DFQATT, CDR2 SNEGSKA (reference sequence). The CDR3 extends over 13 amino acids. Trimming removed 0 bases from V and 10 bases from J, with 10 bases in between. In DNA form, the CDR3 reads TGCAGTGCTAGAGACAGGAAGGTGTCACCCCTCCACTTT. Protein product: CSARDRKVSPLHF.

There are many counts of this clonotype. The V gene is TRBV27, the J gene TRBJ1-4; D is undetermined. Trimming stripped 6 bases from V and 5 bases from J, with 10 bases between. Germline-derived CDR1 and CDR2 are MNHEY and SMNVEV (reference sequence). CDR3 length: 13 amino acids. For the CDR3, the DNA is TGTGCCAGCAGCGCTGCCTACAATGAAAAACTGTTTTTT. Protein product: CASSAAYNEKLFF.